This section outlines one TCR beta chain sequence together with its context. Via MiXCR, TCRdb re-called the reads, giving one row per CDR3 protein. The table lists around 550,000 distinct CDR3 sequences, around 27% of them singletons. The data belong to a study of T cell repertoires in cytomegalovirus infection. Study background: Evidence of both CMV infection and a matching HLA type came from public TCR beta signatures.

The V gene lost 0 bases and the J gene lost 5 bases, with 18 bases spanning the gap. This CDR3 has 17 residues. Germline CDR1 SGHRS, CDR2 YFSETQ. This TCR came from a human donor in good health (CMV status not recorded). Some clones in this sample may be carry-over from other donors' samples. The sequencing input was PBMCs. The rearrangement links TRBV5-1 to TRBJ2-1; a weak D match, TRBD1 (6 bases). This chain's CDR3 is CASSLVGGEDGNNEQFF. In nucleotides, the CDR3 is TGCGCCAGCAGCTTGGTAGGGGGAGAGGATGGAAACAATGAGCAGTTCTTC. Using reference TRBV5-1 and TRBJ2-1 for the parts outside the CDR3, the full variable domain is KAGVTQTPRYLIKTRGQQVTLSCSPISGHRSVSWYQQTPGQGLQFLFEYFSETQRNKGNFPGRFSGRQFSNSRSEMNVSTLELGDSALYLCASSLVGGEDGNNEQFFGPGTRLTVL.